These 13 T cell receptor beta chains were all obtained from the same sample, sequenced in a study of OX40 agonist ivuxolimab in advanced cancers. The method was immunoSEQ multiplex PCR; TCRdb's version includes in-frame clones alone and lacks a portion of them. This sample carries 60,000 to 75,000 clones, 81% of them seen once, and the ten largest clones take around 1%. Sequences were derived from CD4+ or CD8+ T cells sorted from blood, sampled in a trial of the OX40 agonist ivuxolimab. The receptors come from an adult with an advanced solid tumor such as melanoma, head and neck, liver or kidney cancer.

The V gene is TRBV18, the J gene TRBJ1-1; D call uncertain. Germline CDR1 is KGHSH and CDR2 is LQKENI. CDR3 length: 13 residues. Trimming stripped 2 bases from V and 6 bases from J, with 10 bases between. CDR3 in amino acids: CASSPGQEAEAFF. For the CDR3, the DNA is TGTGCCAGCTCACCAGGTCAAGAGGCTGAAGCTTTCTTT.

The sample holds one count of this clone. The chain uses TRBV7-8 and TRBJ2-7; D call uncertain. The V and J ends lost 5 bases and 6 bases respectively, with 11 bases between them. CDR3 size: 12 residues. The germline gives CDR1 SGHVS, CDR2 FQNEAQ. Written as DNA, the CDR3 is TGTGCCAGCAGCAACAATGAAGCCGAGCAGTACTTC. It yields the protein CASSNNEAEQYF.

The chain combines TRBV5-1 with TRBJ1-1; TRBD1 agrees at 7 bases. Unmatched junction bases numbered 13, after V lost 5 bases and J lost 12 bases. The CDR3 totals 13 residues. Per germline, CDR1 SGHRS and CDR2 YFSETQ. The CDR3 loop is CASRLGDSASPFF. CDR3 coding DNA: TGCGCCAGCAGGTTAGGGGACAGCGCCTCCCCTTTCTTT.

This rearrangement joins TRBV6-5 to TRBJ2-7; no firm D call. Germline V CDR1 and CDR2: MNHEY, SVGAGI. V gave up 9 bases and J gave up 5 bases, with 11 bases separating them. This CDR3 is built from 11 residues. The CDR3 is CASGILNEQYF. CDR3 DNA sequence: TGTGCCAGTGGGATTCTGAACGAGCAGTACTTC.

This clone was seen just once. The chain uses TRBV5-4 and TRBJ2-1; TRBD2 aligns across 10 bases. The CDR3 length is 16 residues. Trimming cost V 0 bases and J 5 bases; bases outside gene matches: 5. Germline V gives CDR1 SGHNT, CDR2 YYREEE (reference sequence). The chain's CDR3 is CASSLARLAGDNEQFF. The DNA for the CDR3 is TGTGCCAGCAGCTTGGCGAGGCTAGCGGGGGACAATGAGCAGTTCTTC.

The chain links TRBV30 to TRBJ1-1, with 7 bases identical to TRBD1. Germline CDR1 GTSNPN, CDR2 SVGIG (reference sequence). Trimming cost V 5 bases and J 1 base; bases outside gene matches: 10. This CDR3 is 15 amino acids long. CDR3 loop: CAWDTGVSGNTEAFF. CDR3 DNA: TGTGCCTGGGATACAGGGGTATCAGGGAACACTGAAGCTTTCTTT. The full variable domain, with the rest looked up from reference TRBV30 and TRBJ1-1, is SQTIHQWPATLVQPVGSPLSLECTVEGTSNPNLYWYRQAAGRGLQLLFYSVGIGQISSEVPQNLSASRPQDRQFILSSKKLLLSDSGFYLCAWDTGVSGNTEAFFGQGTRLTVV.

Remarks on this clone: Different DNA sequences within this sample yield the same CDR3. The rearrangement uses TRBV7-2 and TRBJ2-2; possible D gene TRBD1, 6 bases. The CDR3 spans 14 residues. The V end lost 3 bases, the J end lost 5 bases, and 10 bases lay between the germline ends. Germline-derived CDR1 and CDR2 are SGHTA and FQGNSA. In nucleotides, the CDR3 is TGTGCCAGCAGCTTCCAGGGGACGACCGGGGAGCTGTTTTTT. Amino acids: CASSFQGTTGELFF.

The V gene is TRBV4-1, the J gene TRBJ2-5; a weak D match, TRBD2 (5 bases). Germline CDR1 and CDR2: MGHRA and YSYEKL. The CDR3 spans 17 residues. V was trimmed by 0 bases and J by 9 bases, leaving 23 bases between them. The CDR3 bases are TGCGCCAGCAGCCAAGATAACACAGCGAGCCCTCGGCGGGCCCAGTACTTC. Residues: CASSQDNTASPRRAQYF.

The chain combines TRBV30 with TRBJ1-3; D gene ambiguous. The germline V and J ends were trimmed by 3 bases and 0 bases, with 6 bases remaining between them. The CDR3 has 13 amino acids. Germline loops: CDR1 GTSNPN, CDR2 SVGIG (reference sequence). In DNA form, the CDR3 reads TGTGCCTGGAGCTCTATCTCTGGAAACACCATATATTTT. It is translated as CAWSSISGNTIYF.

The chain combines TRBV6-4 with TRBJ1-2, with 8 bases that match TRBD1. Per germline, CDR1 MRHNA and CDR2 SNTAGT. J lost 2 bases, V lost 5 bases, and 7 bases had no gene match. The CDR3 totals 15 residues. CDR3 in DNA: TGTGCCAGCAGTCCTGAGGCAGGGGGCAACTATGGCTACACCTTC. Its protein is CASSPEAGGNYGYTF.

The chain carries TRBV19 and TRBJ1-5; TRBD1 is a possible D gene (5 bases). Germline values: CDR1 LNHDA, CDR2 SQIVND (reference sequence). This CDR3 has 16 amino acids. The V and J ends lost 1 base and 2 bases respectively, with 12 bases between them. The CDR3 DNA reads as TGTGCCAGTAGTATAGCACAGGCCAGGGGCAATCAGCCCCAGCATTTT. Its protein is CASSIAQARGNQPQHF.

The J gene is TRBJ2-7, the V gene TRBV6-5; tentatively, D is TRBD2 (6 bases). V lost 2 bases and J 4 bases, leaving 6 bases between the germline ends. The CDR3 covers 12 residues. Germline assignment: CDR1 MNHEY and CDR2 SVGAGI. In DNA form, the CDR3 reads TGTGCCAGCAGTTACGGGACTTACGAGCAGTACTTC. This sequence encodes CASSYGTYEQYF.

The chain employs TRBV4-1 and TRBJ1-1; D call uncertain. Germline lookup yields CDR1 MGHRA and CDR2 YSYEKL. The V end lost 5 bases, the J end lost 11 bases, and 15 bases lay between the germline ends. CDR3 length: 12 amino acids. The DNA of the CDR3 is TGCGCCAGCAGCTATCTCGGAGGGAGGGCTTTCTTT. It encodes CASSYLGGRAFF.